This T cell receptor (beta chain) appears in the sequencing data of a study of Ad26.COV2.S vaccination and SARS-CoV-2 variants. Study results and caveats: Vaccine and placebo recipients had similar non-spike TCR breadth. Following vaccination, spike-specific CD8+ and CD4+ T cell responses reportedly exhibited substantial breadth. The TCR breadth and depth analyses may have produced an underestimate of total T cell responses.

Trimming stripped 0 bases from V and 8 bases from J, with 17 bases between. Germline values: CDR1 SGHKS, CDR2 YYEKEE (reference sequence). The CDR3 covers 15 residues. Stated treatment: around 19 received Ad26.COV2.S at low or high dose, single or two shots; roughly 5 received placebo; per-sample allocation not given. Collection of samples fell on day 63 after the first vaccine or placebo injection. Boston provided a donor who was an adult aged 18-55 years. Only in-frame clones appear in the TCRdb table, and some are missing; sequencing was by immunoSEQ multiplex PCR. Among 300,000 to 350,000 clones listed, more than 85% were seen once. For this clone: Antigen unknown.

The chain couples TRBV5-5 to TRBJ1-2; no definite D call. The sequence was obtained from a person between 18 and 59 years old who received the Ad26.COV2.S COVID-19 vaccine or a placebo. The specimen was peripheral blood, collected in a trial of Ad26.COV2.S vaccine versus placebo. The CDR3: CASSLAPGSYRGYTF. Here the CDR3 DNA reads TGTGCCAGCAGCTTGGCCCCGGGCAGTTACCGCGGCTACACCTTC.